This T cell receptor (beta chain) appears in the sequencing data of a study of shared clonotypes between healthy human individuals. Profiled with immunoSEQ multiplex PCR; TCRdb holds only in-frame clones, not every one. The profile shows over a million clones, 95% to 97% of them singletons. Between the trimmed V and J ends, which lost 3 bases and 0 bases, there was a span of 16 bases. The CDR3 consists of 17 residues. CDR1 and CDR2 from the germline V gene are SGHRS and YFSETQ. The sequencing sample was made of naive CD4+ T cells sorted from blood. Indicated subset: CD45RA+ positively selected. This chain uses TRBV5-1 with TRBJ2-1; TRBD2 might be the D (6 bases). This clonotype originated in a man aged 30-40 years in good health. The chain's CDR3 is CASSSEGLSSSYNEQFF. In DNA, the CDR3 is TGCGCCAGCAGCTCGGAGGGACTCTCAAGCTCCTACAATGAGCAGTTCTTC.